A single sample gave rise to the 5 T cell receptor beta chains below, sequenced in a study of blood T cell repertoires in COVID-19 (dated by TCRdb to 2019 to 2021). Receptors were amplified or captured by the immunoSEQ multiplex PCR assay. TCRdb stores this immuneACCESS table with in-frame sequences only. Part of the clones is absent; in the studies checked, under half of the shortfall reflects unresolved V genes, and no reason is known for the rest. Recorded for this sample are 120,000 or so clones; 80% to 90% of them occurred a single time. The ten largest clones add up to 9.5% to 13% of the sample. The sequenced material came from peripheral blood. The origin of the receptors is a human donor in a cohort sampled during active COVID-19.

The chain recombines TRBV5-8 with TRBJ2-5; 9 nucleotides agree with TRBD1. Germline V gives CDR1 SGHTS, CDR2 YDEGEE. The CDR3 runs 16 residues. The ends lost 4 bases at V and 1 base at J; junction bases unmatched: 8. The CDR3 here is CASSTGQGQTQETQYF. CDR3 DNA: TGTGCCAGCAGCACGGGACAGGGCCAGACCCAAGAGACCCAGTACTTC.

The chain has TRBV2 and TRBJ1-1; TRBD1 matches at 8 bases. Germline loops: CDR1 SNHLY, CDR2 FYNNEI. V was clipped by 7 bases and J by 1 base; unmatched bases: 5. The CDR3 extends over 14 amino acids. CDR3 nucleotide sequence: TGTGCCAGCAAAAAGACAGGGGCGAACACTGAAGCTTTCTTT. Amino acids: CASKKTGANTEAFF.

The V gene is TRBV28, the J gene TRBJ1-4, with D tentatively TRBD1 (6 bases). Per germline, CDR1 MDHEN and CDR2 SYDVKM. The length of the CDR3 is 18 residues. With 1 base removed from V and 5 bases from J, the gap between germline ends came to 20 bases. CDR3 DNA sequence: TGTGCCAGCAGTTTATTGCCAGGGGCGATAAAAGAAAATGAAAAACTGTTTTTT. It encodes CASSLLPGAIKENEKLFF.

The chain carries TRBV2 and TRBJ2-7, with D perhaps matching TRBD1 (6 bases). Germline CDR1 reads SNHLY; CDR2 reads FYNNEI. V dropped 8 bases and J dropped 4 bases, with 18 bases sitting between them. This CDR3 contains 14 residues. DNA for the CDR3: TGTGCCAGCGGGGGCCGCCCGGACCCTTACGAGCAGTACTTC. The encoded protein is CASGGRPDPYEQYF.

V gene TRBV5-1 combines with J gene TRBJ2-7; D perhaps matches TRBD1 (5 bases). Between the trimmed V and J ends, which lost 4 bases and 2 bases, there was a span of 22 bases. CDR1 and CDR2 from the germline V gene are SGHRS and YFSETQ. CDR3 size: 17 residues. The CDR3 region is CASSRGGQSFITYEQYF. The CDR3 DNA is TGCGCCAGCAGCAGGGGCGGTCAGAGCTTTATCACCTACGAGCAGTACTTC.